Below are 16 T cell receptor beta chains sequenced from a single sample in a study of sequential checkpoint blockade in melanoma. Repertoires were generated with immunoSEQ multiplex PCR, while TCRdb's copy carries only in-frame clones and drops some. The sample includes about 13,000 clones, more than 70% seen only once; the top ten take approximately 52%. Stated treatment: randomized to nivolumab then ipilimumab (arm A) or the reverse (arm B). This sample comprised CD8+ T cells sorted from blood (inferred from file names), obtained from a patient given nivolumab and ipilimumab in sequence. These receptors all come from a human patient with melanoma. Some clones in this sample may be carry-over from other donors' samples.

This chain joins TRBV6-4 and TRBJ2-3; 16 bases map to TRBD2. Germline CDR1 and CDR2: MRHNA and SNTAGT. Unmatched junction bases numbered 4, after V lost 6 bases and J lost 1 base. The CDR3 spans 17 residues. The CDR3: CASSPGTSGGGTDTQYF. The CDR3 DNA sequence: TGTGCCAGCAGCCCCGGGACTAGCGGGGGGGGCACAGATACGCAGTATTTT.

This clone appeared a few times. This sample also contains other DNA sequences that code for the same CDR3. The chain carries TRBV4-1 and TRBJ1-5; D remains ambiguous. The CDR3 has 12 amino acids. Trimming shortened V by 1 base and J by 8 bases, and 6 bases separated the two germline ends. Germline values: CDR1 MGHRA, CDR2 YSYEKL. The CDR3 region has the DNA TGCGCCAGCAGCCAAGGAGGAGAGCCCCAGCATTTT. Its protein is CASSQGGEPQHF.

The chain links TRBV7-2 to TRBJ1-1; D may be TRBD1 (5 bases). Trimming shortened V by 7 bases and J by 1 base, and 13 bases separated the two germline ends. CDR1 SGHTA and CDR2 FQGNSA come from the germline V gene. The CDR3 runs 14 residues. The CDR3: CASTPGGGNTEAFF. The CDR3 bases are TGTGCCAGCACCCCCGGGGGTGGGAACACTGAAGCTTTCTTT.

The chain has TRBV29-1 and TRBJ2-3; 14 bases align to TRBD2. CDR3 size: 14 residues. Germline V gene data show CDR1 as SQVTM and CDR2 as ANQGSEA. The J segment lost 6 bases and the V segment lost 8 bases, leaving 7 bases of the junction unmatched. The CDR3 spells CSFRTSGGWDTQYF. Written as DNA, the CDR3 is TGCAGCTTCCGGACTAGCGGGGGGTGGGATACGCAGTATTTT.

The V call is TRBV4-2, the J call TRBJ2-1, with TRBD2 matching 7 bases. Trimming at V came to 3 bases and at J to 3 bases, leaving 14 bases not matched to a gene. From germline, CDR1 is LGHNA and CDR2 YNFKEQ. This CDR3 contains 18 residues. CDR3 DNA sequence: TGTGCCAGCAGCCAGCCCGGGGCTACAGCGGGGTTCTACAATGAGCAGTTCTTC. Its translation is CASSQPGATAGFYNEQFF.

The genes are TRBV9 and TRBJ2-7; TRBD2 might be the D (5 bases). V gave up 0 bases and J gave up 4 bases, with 11 bases separating them. This CDR3 is 14 amino acids long. Germline CDR1 SGDLS, CDR2 YYNGEE. CDR3 protein: CASSVGRGAYEQYF. The CDR3 nucleotides read TGTGCCAGCAGCGTAGGACGGGGTGCATACGAGCAGTACTTC.

The chain links TRBV2 to TRBJ1-1; the D is unclear. V lost 4 bases to trimming and J lost 1 base, with 7 bases between them. The germline CDR1 and CDR2 sequences are SNHLY and FYNNEI. The length of the CDR3 is 13 residues. The chain's CDR3 is CASSGGQNTEAFF. The CDR3 nucleotides are TGTGCCAGCAGTGGTGGGCAGAACACTGAAGCTTTCTTT.

This clone was counted a few times. The chain combines TRBV27 with TRBJ1-3; the match to TRBD1 covers 8 bases. CDR3 length equals 15 residues. CDR1 and CDR2 from the germline V gene are MNHEY and SMNVEV (reference sequence). V shed 2 bases and J 1 base; nucleotides not matched to a gene: 1. CDR3 sequence: CASSLTGGSGNTIYF. DNA of the CDR3: TGTGCCAGCAGTTTAACAGGGGGATCTGGAAACACCATATATTTT.

The rearrangement joins TRBV7-9 to TRBJ1-2; D unresolved. The V end was cut by 0 bases, the J end by 7 bases, with 6 bases between. The germline V gene has CDR1 SEHNR and CDR2 FQNEAQ (reference sequence). The CDR3 runs to 12 residues. The CDR3 DNA sequence: TGTGCCAGCAGCTTAGCTTTGGCTGGCTACACCTTC. Translating gives CASSLALAGYTF. The whole variable domain, remainder taken from reference TRBV7-9 and TRBJ1-2, is DTGVSQNPRHKITKRGQNVTFRCDPISEHNRLYWYRQTLGQGPEFLTYFQNEAQLEKSRLLSDRFSAERPKGSFSTLEIQRTEQGDSAMYLCASSLALAGYTFGSGTRLTVV.

This sequence joins TRBV6-4 and TRBJ1-5, with 11 bases fitting TRBD1. The V and J ends lost 0 bases and 6 bases, in that order; junction bases with no gene match: 10. Germline V CDR1 and CDR2: MRHNA, SNTAGT. The CDR3 is made up of 18 amino acids. The CDR3 sequence is CASSDSGQGEKLVQPQHF. The CDR3 nucleotides are TGTGCCAGCAGTGACTCGGGACAGGGGGAGAAGTTGGTTCAGCCCCAGCATTTT.

This clone was detected only a few times. This rearrangement joins TRBV2 to TRBJ1-1; 8 bases align to TRBD1. There are 15 residues in the CDR3. The V gene's germline CDR1 is SNHLY and CDR2 FYNNEI. J was trimmed by 0 bases and V by 4 bases; bases with no gene match: 4. The CDR3 DNA sequence: TGTGCCAGCAGTGCCTCGGACAGGGTGAACACTGAAGCTTTCTTT. Translating gives CASSASDRVNTEAFF.

The rearrangement uses TRBV7-3 and TRBJ2-1; D is perhaps TRBD2 (5 bases). V was shortened by 3 bases and J by 2 bases, with 11 bases between the two germline ends. Germline CDR1 reads SGHTA; CDR2 reads FQGTGA. This CDR3 comprises 15 residues. CDR3 sequence: CASSLRAPPYNEQFF. CDR3 coding DNA: TGTGCCAGCAGCTTGAGGGCTCCCCCCTACAATGAGCAGTTCTTC.

The V call is TRBV6-1, the J call TRBJ2-3, with 8 bases that match TRBD2. CDR3 length equals 17 residues. V gave up 2 bases and J gave up 3 bases; unmatched junction bases: 10. In germline, CDR1 is MNHNS, CDR2 SASEGT. CDR3 protein: CASSEPPRASGTDTQYF. The CDR3 bases are TGTGCCAGCAGTGAACCTCCTCGGGCTAGCGGGACAGATACGCAGTATTTT.

V gene TRBV27 combines with J gene TRBJ1-6; D is unresolved. Germline V gene sequence: CDR1 MNHEY, CDR2 SMNVEV (reference sequence). The CDR3 has 13 amino acids. With 7 bases removed from V and 4 bases from J, the gap between germline ends came to 8 bases. The CDR3 protein is CASTRGYNSPLHF. CDR3 bases: TGTGCCAGCACCAGAGGATATAATTCACCCCTCCACTTT.

This sequence joins TRBV30 and TRBJ1-2; D gene unclear. The CDR3 is 14 amino acids. In germline, CDR1 is GTSNPN, CDR2 SVGIG (reference sequence). Trimming removed 3 bases at V and 0 bases at J, with 11 bases between. CDR3 nucleotides: TGTGCCTGGAGCTACTTTGAAACTAACTATGGCTACACCTTC. Encoded protein: CAWSYFETNYGYTF.

The CDR3 loop reads CASSLGAGAYEQYF. CDR3 in DNA: TGTGCCAGCAGTTTAGGGGCAGGAGCCTACGAGCAGTACTTC. This rearrangement joins TRBV27 to TRBJ2-7; D possibly corresponds to TRBD1 (5 bases). Germline CDR1 MNHEY, CDR2 SMNVEV (reference sequence). The CDR3 sequence is 14 residues long. V lost 2 bases, J lost 2 bases, and 10 bases lay in between.